This TCR beta chain was recovered during a study of T-cell memory formation after mild COVID-19. The CDR3 covers 14 residues. In germline, CDR1 is SGDLS, CDR2 YYNGEE. V was pared by 4 bases and J by 4 bases, with 12 bases between. TCRdb fed the 5' RACE reads into MiXCR, producing one record per CDR3 protein. The sample holds 250,000 or so distinct CDR3 sequences, about 20% seen once. Sequencing was performed on PBMCs or a T cell subset sorted from them (not recorded which). This sequence joins TRBV9 and TRBJ1-5; D uncertain. The clonotype comes from a man aged 18-30 years who had mild COVID-19 (a few samples of this study predate the infection). Cell type and time point are not known. CDR3 DNA sequence: TGTGCCAGCAGCATCCGGGTAAAAAATCAGCCCCAGCATTTT. Translation gives CASSIRVKNQPQHF.